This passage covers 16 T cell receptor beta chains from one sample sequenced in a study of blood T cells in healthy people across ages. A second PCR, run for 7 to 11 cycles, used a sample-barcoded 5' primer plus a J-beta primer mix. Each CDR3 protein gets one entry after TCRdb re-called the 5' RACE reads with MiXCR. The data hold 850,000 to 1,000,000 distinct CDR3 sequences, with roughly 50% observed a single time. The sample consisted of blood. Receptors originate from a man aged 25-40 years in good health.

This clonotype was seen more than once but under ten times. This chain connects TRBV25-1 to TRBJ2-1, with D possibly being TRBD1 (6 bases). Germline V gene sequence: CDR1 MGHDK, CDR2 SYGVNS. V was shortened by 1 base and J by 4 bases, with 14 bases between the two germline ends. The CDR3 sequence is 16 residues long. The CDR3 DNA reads TGTGCCAGCAGTGAATCTAGGTCAGGGGCGTACAATGAGCAGTTCTTC. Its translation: CASSESRSGAYNEQFF.

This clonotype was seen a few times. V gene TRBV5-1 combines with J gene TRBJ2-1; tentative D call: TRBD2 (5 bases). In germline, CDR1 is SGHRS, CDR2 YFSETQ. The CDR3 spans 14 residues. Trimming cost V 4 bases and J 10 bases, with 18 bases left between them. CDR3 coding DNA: TGCGCCAGCAGCCTAGAGGACTGGCTGGGGGAGCAGTTCTTC. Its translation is CASSLEDWLGEQFF.

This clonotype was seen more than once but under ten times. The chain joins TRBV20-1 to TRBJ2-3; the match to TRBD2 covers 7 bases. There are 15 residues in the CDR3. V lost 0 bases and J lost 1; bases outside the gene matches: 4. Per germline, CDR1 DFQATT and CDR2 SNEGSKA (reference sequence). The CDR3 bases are TGCAGTGCTAGAGAGGCGGGGAGGGGCACAGATACGCAGTATTTT. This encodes CSAREAGRGTDTQYF.

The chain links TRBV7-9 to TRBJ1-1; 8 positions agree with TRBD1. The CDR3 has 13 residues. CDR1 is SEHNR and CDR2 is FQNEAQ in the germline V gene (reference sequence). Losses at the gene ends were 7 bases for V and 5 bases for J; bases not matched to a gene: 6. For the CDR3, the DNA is TGTGCCAGCAACGTCGACAGGGGTACTGAAGCTTTCTTT. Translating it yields CASNVDRGTEAFF.

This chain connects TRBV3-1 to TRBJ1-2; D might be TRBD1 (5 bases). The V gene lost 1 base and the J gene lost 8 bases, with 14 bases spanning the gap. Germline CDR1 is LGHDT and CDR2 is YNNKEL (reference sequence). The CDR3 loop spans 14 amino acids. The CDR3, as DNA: TGTGCCAGCAGCCAAGCGCAGGGTTTGAGGGGCTACACCTTC. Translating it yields CASSQAQGLRGYTF.

The CDR3 reads CSVEQGTSGSTDTQYF. The CDR3, as DNA: TGCAGCGTTGAGCAGGGAACTAGCGGGAGTACAGATACGCAGTATTTT. The chain uses TRBV29-1 and TRBJ2-3; 11 bases map to TRBD2. J gave up 3 bases and V 3 bases, and 8 bases lay outside the gene matches. The CDR3 sequence is 16 residues long. Germline lookup yields CDR1 SQVTM and CDR2 ANQGSEA.

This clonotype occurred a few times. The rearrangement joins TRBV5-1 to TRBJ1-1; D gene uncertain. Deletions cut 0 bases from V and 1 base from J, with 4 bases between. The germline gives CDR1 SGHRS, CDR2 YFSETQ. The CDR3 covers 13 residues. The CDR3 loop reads CASSLAANTEAFF. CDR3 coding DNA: TGCGCCAGCAGCTTGGCAGCGAACACTGAAGCTTTCTTT.

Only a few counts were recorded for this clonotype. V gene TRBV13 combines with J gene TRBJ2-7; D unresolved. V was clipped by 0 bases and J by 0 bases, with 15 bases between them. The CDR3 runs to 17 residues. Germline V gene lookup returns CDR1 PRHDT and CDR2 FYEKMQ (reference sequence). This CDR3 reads CASSLGTTTLLSYEQYF. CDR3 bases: TGTGCCAGCAGCTTAGGGACGACAACCCTCCTCTCCTACGAGCAGTACTTC.

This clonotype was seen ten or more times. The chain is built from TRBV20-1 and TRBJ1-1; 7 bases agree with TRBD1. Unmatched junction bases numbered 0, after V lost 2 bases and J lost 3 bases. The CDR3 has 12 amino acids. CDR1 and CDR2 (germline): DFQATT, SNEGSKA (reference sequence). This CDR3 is CSARQGDTEAFF. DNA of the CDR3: TGCAGTGCTAGACAGGGGGACACTGAAGCTTTCTTT.

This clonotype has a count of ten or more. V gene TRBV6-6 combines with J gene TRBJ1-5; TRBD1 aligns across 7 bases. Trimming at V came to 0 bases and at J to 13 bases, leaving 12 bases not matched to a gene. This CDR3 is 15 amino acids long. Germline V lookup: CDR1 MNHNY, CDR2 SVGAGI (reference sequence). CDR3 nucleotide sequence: TGTGCCAGCAGTTACTCGTTACAGGGGACAAGGGGGCAGCATTTT. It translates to CASSYSLQGTRGQHF.

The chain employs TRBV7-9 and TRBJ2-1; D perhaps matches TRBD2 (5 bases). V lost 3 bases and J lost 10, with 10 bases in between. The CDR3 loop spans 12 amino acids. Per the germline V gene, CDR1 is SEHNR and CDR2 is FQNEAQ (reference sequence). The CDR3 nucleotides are TGTGCCAGCAGCTTCGGGATCGGCGAGCAGTTCTTC. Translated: CASSFGIGEQFF.

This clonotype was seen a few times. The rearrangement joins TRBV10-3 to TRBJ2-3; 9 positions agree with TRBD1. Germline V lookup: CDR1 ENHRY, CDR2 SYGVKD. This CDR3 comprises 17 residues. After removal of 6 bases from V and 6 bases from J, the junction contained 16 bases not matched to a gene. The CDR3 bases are TGTGCCATCAGCCCCCCGGCGACAGGGGGGAAAGGGGATACGCAGTATTTT. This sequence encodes CAISPPATGGKGDTQYF.

CDR3 nucleotide sequence: TGTGCCAGCAGTTTTAGGGGACAGGGTGACAATGAGCAGTTCTTC. The encoded protein is CASSFRGQGDNEQFF. The chain has TRBV12-3 or TRBV12-4 and TRBJ2-1, with TRBD1 matching over 9 bases. V lost 3 bases and J lost 5; bases outside the gene matches: 5. CDR3 length: 15 amino acids.

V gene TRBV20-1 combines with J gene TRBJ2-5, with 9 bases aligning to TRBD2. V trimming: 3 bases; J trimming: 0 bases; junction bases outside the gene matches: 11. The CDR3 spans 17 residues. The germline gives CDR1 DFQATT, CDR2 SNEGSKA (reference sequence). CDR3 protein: CSASPAGGRWDQETQYF. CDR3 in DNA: TGCAGTGCTAGCCCAGCGGGGGGCCGATGGGACCAAGAGACCCAGTACTTC.

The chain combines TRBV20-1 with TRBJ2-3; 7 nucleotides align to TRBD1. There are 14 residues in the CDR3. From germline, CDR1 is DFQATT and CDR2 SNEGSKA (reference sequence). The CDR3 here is CRALPGTASDTQYF. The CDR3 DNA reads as TGCAGAGCTCTCCCTGGGACAGCTTCGGATACGCAGTATTTT.

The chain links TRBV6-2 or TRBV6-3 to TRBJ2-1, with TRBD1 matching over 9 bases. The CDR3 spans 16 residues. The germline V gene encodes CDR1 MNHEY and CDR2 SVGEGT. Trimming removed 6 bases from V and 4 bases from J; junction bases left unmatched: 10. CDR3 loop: CASSRHRDRAYNEQFF. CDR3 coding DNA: TGTGCCAGCAGCCGGCACCGGGACAGGGCTTACAATGAGCAGTTCTTC.